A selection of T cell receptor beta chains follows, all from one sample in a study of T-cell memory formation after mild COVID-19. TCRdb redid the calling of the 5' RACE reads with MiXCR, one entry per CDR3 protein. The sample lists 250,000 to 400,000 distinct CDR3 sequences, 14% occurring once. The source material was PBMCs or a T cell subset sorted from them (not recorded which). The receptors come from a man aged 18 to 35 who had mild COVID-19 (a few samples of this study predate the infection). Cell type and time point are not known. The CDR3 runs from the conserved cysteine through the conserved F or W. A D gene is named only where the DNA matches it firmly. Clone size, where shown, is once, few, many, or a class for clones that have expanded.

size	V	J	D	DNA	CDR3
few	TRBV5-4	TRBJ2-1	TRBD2	TGTGCCAGCAGCTCCTACTTGGGGGGGGAGCAGTTCTTC	CASSSYLGGEQFF
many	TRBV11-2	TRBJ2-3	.	TGTGCCAGCAGCCCCATCCGTAGCACAGATACGCAGTATTTT	CASSPIRSTDTQYF
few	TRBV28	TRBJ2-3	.	TGTGCCAGCACCTTGGCAGGTGTTCGAAACACAGATACGCAGTATTTT	CASTLAGVRNTDTQYF
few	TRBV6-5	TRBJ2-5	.	TGTGCCAGCAGTTATGGCAGGACCCAAGAGACCCAGTACTTC	CASSYGRTQETQYF
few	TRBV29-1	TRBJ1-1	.	TGCAGCGTTGCCGGGGGGGCTGAGGCTGAAGCTTTCTTT	CSVAGGAEAEAFF
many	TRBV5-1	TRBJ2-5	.	TGTGCCAGCAGCTTGGGGGGCGGAGAGACCCAGTACTTC	CASSLGGGETQYF
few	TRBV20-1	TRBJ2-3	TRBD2	TGCAGTGCTAGAGCTAGCGGGGTAACAGATACGCAGTATTTT	CSARASGVTDTQYF
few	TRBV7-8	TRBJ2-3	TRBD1	TGTGCCAGCAGCTTAACACAGGGGGCGGTCTCAGATACGCAGTATTTT	CASSLTQGAVSDTQYF
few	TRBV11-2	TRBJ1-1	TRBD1	TGTGCCAGCAGCTTGACAGGGACGTTCACTGAAGCTTTCTTT	CASSLTGTFTEAFF
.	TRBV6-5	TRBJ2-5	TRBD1	TGTGCCAGCAGGCGCCTTTCGGGACAGCGCAAAGAGACCCAGTACTTC	CASRRLSGQRKETQYF
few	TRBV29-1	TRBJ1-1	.	TGCAGCGGAAGATTCGGTGGTGAAGCTTTCTTT	CSGRFGGEAFF
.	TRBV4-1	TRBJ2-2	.	TGCGCCAGCAGCCAACAAATAGGCACCGGGGAGCTGTTTTTT	CASSQQIGTGELFF
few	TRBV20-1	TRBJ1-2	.	TGCAGTGCTAATAATGGGGGCTACACCTTC	CSANNGGYTF
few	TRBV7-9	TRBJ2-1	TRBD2	TGTGCCAGCAGCTTGGCGGGACTAGCGAGCAATGAGCAGTTCTTC	CASSLAGLASNEQFF
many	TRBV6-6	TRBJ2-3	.	TGTGCCACACGGGGGTCTAGCACAGATACGCAGTATTTT	CATRGSSTDTQYF
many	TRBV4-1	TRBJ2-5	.	TGCGCCAGCAGCCAAGAATATTCCGGACAAGAGACCCAGTACTTC	CASSQEYSGQETQYF
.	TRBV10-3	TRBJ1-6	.	TGTGCCATCAGTGAGTCGGCCAGGGCAAGCTCCTATAATTCACCCCTCCACTTT	CAISESARASSYNSPLHF
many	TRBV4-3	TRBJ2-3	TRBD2	TGCGCCAGCAGCCAAGACCGGGAGGGCACAGATACGCAGTATTTT	CASSQDREGTDTQYF
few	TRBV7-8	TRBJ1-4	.	TGTGCCAGCAGCCCACGAGAGTCAGGCCTGGGTGAAAAACTGTTTTTT	CASSPRESGLGEKLFF
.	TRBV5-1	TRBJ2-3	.	TGCGCCAGCAGCCTCGCGGCGGCCAGCACAGATACGCAGTATTTT	CASSLAAASTDTQYF
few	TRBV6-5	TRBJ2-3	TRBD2	TGTGCCAGCAGTAGGCCGAAGGGAGGGAGCACAGATACGCAGTATTTT	CASSRPKGGSTDTQYF
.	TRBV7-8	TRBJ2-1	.	.	CASSLVPVAGGSNEQFF
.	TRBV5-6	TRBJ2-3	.	TGTGCCAGCACCCAGCAGGATTTATCAGATACGCAGTATTTT	CASTQQDLSDTQYF
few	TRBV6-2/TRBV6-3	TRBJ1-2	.	TGTGCCAGCAGTTACTCAACAAGGGGCTACACCTTC	CASSYSTRGYTF
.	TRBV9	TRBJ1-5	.	TGTGCCAGCAGCGTATCCGGATTAAGCAATCAGCCCCAGCATTTT	CASSVSGLSNQPQHF
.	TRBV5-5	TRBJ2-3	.	TGTGCAGGCCGGCAGGGGATGAGGACAGATACGCAGTATTTT	CAGRQGMRTDTQYF
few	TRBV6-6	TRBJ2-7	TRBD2	TGTGCCAGCAGTTACGGCGGGGGAACCCACGAGCAGTACTTC	CASSYGGGTHEQYF
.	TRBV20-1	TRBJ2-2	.	TGCAGTGCTAGACCTGGGTTCACCGGGGAGCTGTTTTTT	CSARPGFTGELFF
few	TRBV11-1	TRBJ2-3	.	TGTGCCAGCAGCCGAACGAGGGCAGATACGCAGTATTTT	CASSRTRADTQYF
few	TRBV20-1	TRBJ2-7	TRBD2	TGCAGTGCTAGAGAGCGGGGGGGGCACGAGCAGTACTTC	CSARERGGHEQYF
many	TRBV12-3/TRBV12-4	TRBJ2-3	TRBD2	TGTGCCAGCAGATCCGGGACTAGCGGGGCACCTAGCACAGATACGCAGTATTTT	CASRSGTSGAPSTDTQYF
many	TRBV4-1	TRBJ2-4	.	TGCGCCAGCAGCCAACCAAGGGGGGCCATTCAGTACTTC	CASSQPRGAIQYF
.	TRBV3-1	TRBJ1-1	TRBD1	TGTGCCAGCAGCCAAACAGGGGATCGGACTGAAGCTTTCTTT	CASSQTGDRTEAFF
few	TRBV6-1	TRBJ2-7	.	TGTGCCAGCAGTGAAGGGGAAGGGAACTCCTACGAGCAGTACTTC	CASSEGEGNSYEQYF
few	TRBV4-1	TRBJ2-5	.	TGCGCCAGCAGCCAAGTTTCGGTTATTCAAGAGACCCAGTACTTC	CASSQVSVIQETQYF
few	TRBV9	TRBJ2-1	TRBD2	TGTGCCAGCAGCGCCCACGGGGGGAATGAGCAGTTCTTC	CASSAHGGNEQFF
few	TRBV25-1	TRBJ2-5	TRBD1	TGTGCCAGCAGTAACCGGGACAGGTCCCAGACCCAGTACTTC	CASSNRDRSQTQYF
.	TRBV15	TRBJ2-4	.	TGTGCCACCAGCAGAACTGTGACAATCACGAACATTCAGTACTTC	CATSRTVTITNIQYF
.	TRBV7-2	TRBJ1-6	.	TGTGCCAGCAGCTTAGCCCCAGGCCCGAATTCACCCCTCCACTTT	CASSLAPGPNSPLHF
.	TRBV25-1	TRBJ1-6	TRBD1	TGTGCCAGCAGTGAAGCGGACAGGAATAATTCACCCCTCCACTTT	CASSEADRNNSPLHF
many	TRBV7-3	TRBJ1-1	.	TGTGCCAGCAGCTTAGGTTCGGGGGGCCTAGATGGCACTGAAGCTTTCTTT	CASSLGSGGLDGTEAFF
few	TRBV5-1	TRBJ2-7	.	TGCGCCAGCGGAAGTGGGGCCAGGGCCCTGTCCTTGGACGAGCAGTACTTC	CASGSGARALSLDEQYF
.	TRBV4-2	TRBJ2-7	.	TGTGCCAGCAGCCAAGAGCCACAGGGAGACGAGCAGTACTTC	CASSQEPQGDEQYF
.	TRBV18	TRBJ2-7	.	TGTGCCAGCTCACCAGGGCTCAAAGAGGAGCAGTACTTC	CASSPGLKEEQYF
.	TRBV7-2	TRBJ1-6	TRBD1	TGTGCCAGCCGAGGACAGGGAGGGACTAATTCACCCCTCCACTTT	CASRGQGGTNSPLHF
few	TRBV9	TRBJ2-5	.	TGTGCCAGCAGCGTAGTCTCCGGGGAGACCCAGTACTTC	CASSVVSGETQYF
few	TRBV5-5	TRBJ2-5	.	TGTGCCAGCAGCTGGGGGGCCCCGGAGGGGACCCAGTACTTC	CASSWGAPEGTQYF
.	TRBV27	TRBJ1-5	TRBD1	TGTGCCAGCAGCAGACAGGGTTCGGGAAGCAATCAGCCCCAGCATTTT	CASSRQGSGSNQPQHF
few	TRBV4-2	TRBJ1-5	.	TGTGCCAGCAGCCAAGAAGGCTCGAGGGGCAATCAGCCCCAGCATTTT	CASSQEGSRGNQPQHF
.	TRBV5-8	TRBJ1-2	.	TGTGCCAGCAGCCTCAGACGGCAGGTTCCCTATGGCTACACCTTC	CASSLRRQVPYGYTF
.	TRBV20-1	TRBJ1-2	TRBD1	TGCAGTGCTAGAGAACAGGGGCTCCACTATGGCTACACCTTC	CSAREQGLHYGYTF
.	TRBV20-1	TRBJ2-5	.	TGCAGTGCTAGAGACACCCCACGGTGGGAGACCCAGTACTTC	CSARDTPRWETQYF
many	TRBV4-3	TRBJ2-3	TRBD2	TGCGCCAGCAGCCACGATCTCACTCAGCGGGGGAGCACAGATACGCAGTATTTT	CASSHDLTQRGSTDTQYF